Listed below are T cell receptor beta chains from one sample, sequenced in a study of CD8+ T cells in alopecia areata. This table comes from immunoSEQ multiplex PCR, and its TCRdb copy is limited to in-frame clones, with some not included. This sample has about 190,000 clones, with over 55% found just once. The material sequenced was CD4+ T cells sorted from blood, taken at week 24, from a patient treated with tofacitinib. The receptors stem from a human donor with alopecia areata. Each CDR3 is given with its conserved first and last residue. Fields, in order: V gene, clone size, CDR3 length, J gene, D gene, CDR3 DNA, CDR3 protein. D genes are given only for firm matches. Some rows have no size entry. The others give once, few or many, or a class for an expanded clone.

V gene: TRBV6-6; clone size: few; CDR3 length: 15; J gene: TRBJ2-6; D gene: NA; CDR3 DNA: TGTGCCAGCGGACACGGAGGCTCTGGGGCCAACGTCCTGACTTTC; CDR3 protein: CASGHGGSGANVLTF
V gene: TRBV30; clone size: NA; CDR3 length: 18; J gene: TRBJ2-6; D gene: TRBD1; CDR3 DNA: TGTGCCTCCTCCCGATGGCAGGGGGCTGTGGCTGGGGCCAACGTCCTGACTTTC; CDR3 protein: CASSRWQGAVAGANVLTF
V gene: TRBV6-1; clone size: NA; CDR3 length: 13; J gene: TRBJ1-2; D gene: NA; CDR3 DNA: TGTGCCAGCAGTGAATTTTCGGGGAATGGCTACACCTTC; CDR3 protein: CASSEFSGNGYTF
V gene: TRBV30; clone size: NA; CDR3 length: 16; J gene: TRBJ1-2; D gene: NA; CDR3 DNA: TGTGCCGTCGACACCGCATCCCGGGACGCAAACTATGGCTACACCTTC; CDR3 protein: CAVDTASRDANYGYTF
V gene: TRBV5-1; clone size: NA; CDR3 length: 18; J gene: TRBJ2-4; D gene: NA; CDR3 DNA: TGCGCCAGCAGCTTGGATCTATCTCCGGGGTCAGCCAAAAACATTCAGTACTTC; CDR3 protein: CASSLDLSPGSAKNIQYF
V gene: TRBV19; clone size: few; CDR3 length: 10; J gene: TRBJ2-2; D gene: NA; CDR3 DNA: TGTGCTGAGGGAACCGGGGAGCTGTTTTTT; CDR3 protein: CAEGTGELFF
V gene: TRBV7-2; clone size: NA; CDR3 length: 15; J gene: TRBJ2-3; D gene: TRBD1; CDR3 DNA: TGTGCCAGCAGCGCCAGGGGGCTGAGCACAGATACGCAGTATTTT; CDR3 protein: CASSARGLSTDTQYF
V gene: TRBV27; clone size: once; CDR3 length: 12; J gene: TRBJ1-6; D gene: NA; CDR3 DNA: TGTGCCAGCAGTGCTACTAAAGGGCCCCTCCACTTT; CDR3 protein: CASSATKGPLHF
V gene: TRBV6-6; clone size: NA; CDR3 length: 13; J gene: TRBJ1-6; D gene: NA; CDR3 DNA: TGTGCCAGCAGTTCCGGACAGAATTCACCCCTCCACTTT; CDR3 protein: CASSSGQNSPLHF
V gene: TRBV29-1; clone size: once; CDR3 length: 14; J gene: TRBJ1-4; D gene: NA; CDR3 DNA: TGCAGCGTCCGACCAGACAGGTACCCTGAAAAACTGTTTTTT; CDR3 protein: CSVRPDRYPEKLFF
V gene: TRBV6-5; clone size: NA; CDR3 length: 12; J gene: TRBJ2-3; D gene: NA; CDR3 DNA: TGTGCCAGCAGCTCTCGTGCGAGTACGCAGTATTTT; CDR3 protein: CASSSRASTQYF
V gene: TRBV7-8; clone size: NA; CDR3 length: 15; J gene: TRBJ2-7; D gene: TRBD2; CDR3 DNA: TGTGCCAGCAGCCTTACTAGCGGGGTTTCCTACGAGCAGTACTTC; CDR3 protein: CASSLTSGVSYEQYF
V gene: TRBV16; clone size: NA; CDR3 length: 11; J gene: TRBJ1-2; D gene: NA; CDR3 DNA: TGTGCCAGCAGCCTGAGCCGCGGCTACACCTTC; CDR3 protein: CASSLSRGYTF
V gene: TRBV30; clone size: few; CDR3 length: 12; J gene: TRBJ2-1; D gene: TRBD2; CDR3 DNA: TGTGCCTGGGAGCGGGGGATCTATGAGCAGTTCTTC; CDR3 protein: CAWERGIYEQFF
V gene: TRBV27; clone size: NA; CDR3 length: 13; J gene: TRBJ1-2; D gene: NA; CDR3 DNA: TGTGCCAGCAGCGGGCAGGGAGACTATGGCTACACCTTC; CDR3 protein: CASSGQGDYGYTF
V gene: TRBV15; clone size: NA; CDR3 length: 14; J gene: TRBJ2-5; D gene: NA; CDR3 DNA: TGTGCCACCAGCAGAGATCGGCCGTCCGGACATCCGTACTTC; CDR3 protein: CATSRDRPSGHPYF
V gene: TRBV18; clone size: NA; CDR3 length: 15; J gene: TRBJ1-2; D gene: NA; CDR3 DNA: TGTGCCAGCTCACCACCGGAGGGGCAGGGCTATGGCTACACCTTC; CDR3 protein: CASSPPEGQGYGYTF
V gene: TRBV5-1; clone size: NA; CDR3 length: 13; J gene: TRBJ2-7; D gene: NA; CDR3 DNA: TGCGCCAGCAGCTTGTTGGGTTCCTACGAGCAGTACTTC; CDR3 protein: CASSLLGSYEQYF
V gene: TRBV29-1; clone size: NA; CDR3 length: 12; J gene: TRBJ1-1; D gene: NA; CDR3 DNA: TGCAGCGCCACACGGGGGGCTACTGAAGCTTTCTTT; CDR3 protein: CSATRGATEAFF
V gene: TRBV29-1; clone size: NA; CDR3 length: 13; J gene: TRBJ1-1; D gene: TRBD1; CDR3 DNA: TGCAGCGTTGGACAGGGGGCAAATCCTGAAGCTTTCTTT; CDR3 protein: CSVGQGANPEAFF
V gene: TRBV27; clone size: NA; CDR3 length: 15; J gene: TRBJ1-6; D gene: NA; CDR3 DNA: TGTGCCAGCAGTTATTCGGGGGCCCAAAATTCACCCCTCCACTTT; CDR3 protein: CASSYSGAQNSPLHF
V gene: TRBV7-2; clone size: NA; CDR3 length: 14; J gene: TRBJ2-4; D gene: TRBD2; CDR3 DNA: TGTGCCAGCAGCTCGCTAGCGGGGAGAAACATTCAGTACTTC; CDR3 protein: CASSSLAGRNIQYF
V gene: TRBV25-1; clone size: NA; CDR3 length: 11; J gene: TRBJ1-1; D gene: NA; CDR3 DNA: TGTGCCAGCAGTGAAGGAGGAGAAGCTTTCTTT; CDR3 protein: CASSEGGEAFF
V gene: TRBV15; clone size: NA; CDR3 length: 14; J gene: TRBJ2-7; D gene: NA; CDR3 DNA: TGTGCCACCAGCAGAGAAGGTTTCCGTCGCGAGCAGTACTTC; CDR3 protein: CATSREGFRREQYF
V gene: TRBV27; clone size: NA; CDR3 length: 12; J gene: TRBJ1-5; D gene: TRBD1; CDR3 DNA: TGTGCCAGCAGTTTGGGACAGGGACGGATCCATTTT; CDR3 protein: CASSLGQGRIHF
V gene: TRBV7-2; clone size: NA; CDR3 length: 15; J gene: TRBJ1-2; D gene: TRBD1; CDR3 DNA: TGTGCCAGCAGCCTACTGAGGACAGGGGTTTATGGCTACACCTTC; CDR3 protein: CASSLLRTGVYGYTF
V gene: TRBV2; clone size: NA; CDR3 length: 13; J gene: TRBJ1-1; D gene: NA; CDR3 DNA: TGTGCCAGCAGGGGCTCCACGGGAACTGAAGCTTTCTTT; CDR3 protein: CASRGSTGTEAFF
V gene: TRBV9; clone size: NA; CDR3 length: 15; J gene: TRBJ1-2; D gene: NA; CDR3 DNA: TGTGCCAGCAGCGTACAGGGCGGGAAATATGGAGGCTACACCTTC; CDR3 protein: CASSVQGGKYGGYTF
V gene: TRBV30; clone size: NA; CDR3 length: 14; J gene: TRBJ1-1; D gene: TRBD1; CDR3 DNA: TGTGCCTGGAGTTCTGGACAGGTCAACGCTGAAGCTTTCTTT; CDR3 protein: CAWSSGQVNAEAFF
V gene: TRBV5-6; clone size: NA; CDR3 length: 16; J gene: TRBJ1-6; D gene: NA; CDR3 DNA: TGTGCCAGCAGCTTGGAGCCGGGACGGACTAATTCACCCCTCCACTTT; CDR3 protein: CASSLEPGRTNSPLHF
V gene: TRBV5-6; clone size: NA; CDR3 length: 13; J gene: TRBJ2-2; D gene: NA; CDR3 DNA: TGTGCCAGCAGCTCGGACATCACCGGGGAGCTGTTTTTT; CDR3 protein: CASSSDITGELFF
V gene: TRBV30; clone size: NA; CDR3 length: 12; J gene: TRBJ1-2; D gene: NA; CDR3 DNA: TGTGCCTGGAGTGCCGGTCCTTATGGCTACACCTTC; CDR3 protein: CAWSAGPYGYTF
V gene: TRBV10-3; clone size: NA; CDR3 length: 16; J gene: TRBJ1-2; D gene: TRBD1; CDR3 DNA: TGTGCCATCAGGGGAGACAGGGGGCAGAGTTATTATGGCTACACCTTC; CDR3 protein: CAIRGDRGQSYYGYTF
V gene: TRBV19; clone size: few; CDR3 length: 19; J gene: TRBJ1-1; D gene: TRBD1; CDR3 DNA: TGTGCCAGTAGTAGACTCTTTGGACAGGGGACTTTGATGAACACTGAAGCTTTCTTT; CDR3 protein: CASSRLFGQGTLMNTEAFF
V gene: TRBV29-1; clone size: NA; CDR3 length: 12; J gene: TRBJ2-6; D gene: NA; CDR3 DNA: TGCAGCGTTGTAACGCAGGGGTCCGTCCTGACTTTC; CDR3 protein: CSVVTQGSVLTF
V gene: TRBV10-3; clone size: few; CDR3 length: 13; J gene: TRBJ2-5; D gene: NA; CDR3 DNA: TGTGCCATCAGTCCAGGGTATGGGGAGACCCAGTACTTC; CDR3 protein: CAISPGYGETQYF
V gene: TRBV5-4; clone size: once; CDR3 length: 15; J gene: TRBJ1-1; D gene: NA; CDR3 DNA: TGTGCCAGCAGCTTGGGACACATCATGAACACTGAAGCTTTCTTT; CDR3 protein: CASSLGHIMNTEAFF
V gene: TRBV29-1; clone size: NA; CDR3 length: 13; J gene: TRBJ1-2; D gene: TRBD1; CDR3 DNA: TGCAGCTCCCGGGACAGGGAGGGTCGGGGCTACACCTTC; CDR3 protein: CSSRDREGRGYTF
V gene: TRBV2; clone size: NA; CDR3 length: 14; J gene: TRBJ1-2; D gene: TRBD1; CDR3 DNA: TGTGCCAGCAGTGGACAGGGCGACCCTATTGGCTACACCTTC; CDR3 protein: CASSGQGDPIGYTF
V gene: TRBV5-6; clone size: NA; CDR3 length: 13; J gene: TRBJ1-2; D gene: NA; CDR3 DNA: TGTGCCAGCAGCTCCTACGAGAACTATGGCTACACCTTC; CDR3 protein: CASSSYENYGYTF
V gene: TRBV10-3; clone size: few; CDR3 length: 18; J gene: TRBJ1-4; D gene: NA; CDR3 DNA: TGTGCCATCAGTGCCAACCGGGACACGGGTTCCCCTAATGAAAAACTGTTTTTT; CDR3 protein: CAISANRDTGSPNEKLFF
V gene: TRBV29-1; clone size: few; CDR3 length: 12; J gene: TRBJ2-3; D gene: NA; CDR3 DNA: TGCAGCGTCTGCAGGGGAACAGATACGCAGTATTTT; CDR3 protein: CSVCRGTDTQYF
V gene: TRBV4-3; clone size: NA; CDR3 length: 14; J gene: TRBJ2-2; D gene: NA; CDR3 DNA: TGCGCCAGCAGCCCAGCCAGGACCGCGGGGGAGCTGTTTTTT; CDR3 protein: CASSPARTAGELFF
V gene: TRBV11-2; clone size: few; CDR3 length: 14; J gene: TRBJ2-1; D gene: NA; CDR3 DNA: TGTGCCAGCAGCTTAGATCGGCTGGGTAGTGAGCAGTTCTTC; CDR3 protein: CASSLDRLGSEQFF
V gene: TRBV5-1; clone size: NA; CDR3 length: 14; J gene: TRBJ2-3; D gene: NA; CDR3 DNA: TGCGCCAGCAGCTTGGCCCACGCAGAAGATACGCAGTATTTT; CDR3 protein: CASSLAHAEDTQYF
V gene: TRBV6-1; clone size: NA; CDR3 length: 15; J gene: TRBJ1-2; D gene: NA; CDR3 DNA: TGTGCCAGCACCCTCGGACCAGGGACCTCTACTGGCTACACCTTC; CDR3 protein: CASTLGPGTSTGYTF
V gene: TRBV29-1; clone size: NA; CDR3 length: 11; J gene: TRBJ1-2; D gene: NA; CDR3 DNA: TGCAGCACCGGGACCAACTATGGCTACACCTTC; CDR3 protein: CSTGTNYGYTF
V gene: TRBV5-6; clone size: NA; CDR3 length: 16; J gene: TRBJ1-1; D gene: NA; CDR3 DNA: TGTGCCAGCAGCTTGGGCAGGGCAGGGTACGGCACTGAAGCTTTCTTT; CDR3 protein: CASSLGRAGYGTEAFF
V gene: TRBV29-1; clone size: few; CDR3 length: 14; J gene: TRBJ2-2; D gene: TRBD1; CDR3 DNA: TGCAGCGGGGGACAGGGGAATATACTCGGGGAGCTGTTTTTT; CDR3 protein: CSGGQGNILGELFF
V gene: TRBV5-6; clone size: NA; CDR3 length: 15; J gene: TRBJ1-2; D gene: TRBD1; CDR3 DNA: TGTGCCAGCAGCTTGGGACAGGGGGCAATCTATGGCTACACCTTC; CDR3 protein: CASSLGQGAIYGYTF
V gene: TRBV27; clone size: NA; CDR3 length: 19; J gene: TRBJ2-3; D gene: TRBD1; CDR3 DNA: TGTGCCAGCAGTTACCGGACAGGCCGGATCGCCACTAGCACAGATACGCAGTATTTT; CDR3 protein: CASSYRTGRIATSTDTQYF
V gene: TRBV10-3; clone size: few; CDR3 length: 12; J gene: TRBJ1-1; D gene: NA; CDR3 DNA: TGTGCCATCAGGGCAGAAAACACTGAAGCTTTCTTT; CDR3 protein: CAIRAENTEAFF
V gene: TRBV11-2; clone size: NA; CDR3 length: 17; J gene: TRBJ2-3; D gene: NA; CDR3 DNA: TGTGCCAGCAGCTTAGATAGTTCATTTGGGAGCACAGATACGCAGTATTTT; CDR3 protein: CASSLDSSFGSTDTQYF
V gene: TRBV6-5; clone size: NA; CDR3 length: 15; J gene: TRBJ2-7; D gene: TRBD1; CDR3 DNA: TGTGCCAGCAGTTACGACGTCAGGGGGTCCAACGAGCAGTACTTC; CDR3 protein: CASSYDVRGSNEQYF
V gene: TRBV30; clone size: NA; CDR3 length: 13; J gene: TRBJ1-2; D gene: TRBD1; CDR3 DNA: TGTGCCTGGGGACCCCTAGGACAGGGAAGATACACCTTC; CDR3 protein: CAWGPLGQGRYTF
V gene: TRBV29-1; clone size: NA; CDR3 length: 10; J gene: TRBJ1-1; D gene: NA; CDR3 DNA: TGCAGCGCCGGGGAGCCTGAAGCTTTCTTT; CDR3 protein: CSAGEPEAFF
V gene: TRBV7-9; clone size: few; CDR3 length: 13; J gene: TRBJ1-2; D gene: TRBD1; CDR3 DNA: TGTGCCAGCTCGGACAGGACGTCCTATGGCTACACCTTC; CDR3 protein: CASSDRTSYGYTF